This T cell receptor beta chain was documented in a study of T cells expressing NK-cell markers. Study observations and caveats: More than 5 donors carried dominant NKG2C+ clonotypes that made up roughly 1.0-7.5% of their CD8+ T cells. HCMV specificity of the expanded NKG2C+ T cell clones stayed unclear.

Germline V gene data show CDR1 as SGHKS and CDR2 as YYEKEE (reference sequence). The CDR3 is 16 amino acids. With respect to this clonotype: Its antigen is unidentified.

One entry per CDR3 protein, without DNA, is what TCRdb gives after re-calling the 5' RACE reads. The repertoire table contains a few hundred thousand distinct CDR3 sequences. The V and J genes are TRBV5-5 and TRBJ2-7; checking the TCRdb D call of TRBD1 is not possible without DNA. This clonotype originated in a man between 18 and 69 years old in good health. Material: blood T cells: a sorted CD56 or NKG2C T cell subset, CD4+ or CD8+ T cells, or bulk PBMC T cells (not recorded which). CDR3: CASSLLSGQGLYEQYF.